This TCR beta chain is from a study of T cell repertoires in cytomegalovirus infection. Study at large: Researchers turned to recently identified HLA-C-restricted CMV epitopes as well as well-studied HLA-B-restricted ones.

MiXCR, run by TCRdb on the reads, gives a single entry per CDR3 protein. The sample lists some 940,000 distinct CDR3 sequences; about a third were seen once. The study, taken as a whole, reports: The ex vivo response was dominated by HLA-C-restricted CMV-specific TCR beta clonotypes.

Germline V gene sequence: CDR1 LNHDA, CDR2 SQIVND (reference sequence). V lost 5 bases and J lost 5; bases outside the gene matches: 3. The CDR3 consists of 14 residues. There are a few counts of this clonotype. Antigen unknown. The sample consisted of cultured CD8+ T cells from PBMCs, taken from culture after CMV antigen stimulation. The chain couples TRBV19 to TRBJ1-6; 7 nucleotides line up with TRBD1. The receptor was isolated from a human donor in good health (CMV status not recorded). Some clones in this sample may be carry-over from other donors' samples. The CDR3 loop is CASSPGGHNSPLHF. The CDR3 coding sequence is TGTGCCAGTAGTCCAGGGGGACATAATTCACCCCTCCACTTT. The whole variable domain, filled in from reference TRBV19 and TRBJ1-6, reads DGGITQSPKYLFRKEGQNVTLSCEQNLNHDAMYWYRQDPGQGLRLIYYSQIVNDFQKGDIAEGYSVSREKKESFPLTVTSAQKNPTAFYLCASSPGGHNSPLHFGNGTRLTVT.